These T cell receptor beta chains were read from a single sample in a study of neoadjuvant anti-PD-1 for oral cavity cancer. Sequenced by immunoSEQ multiplex PCR; TCRdb stores in-frame clones only, minus some. The sample records over 7,500 clones, around 69% being singletons. Material: PBMCs, obtained after nivolumab (anti-PD-1) treatment. The receptors come from a person aged 40-85 years with oral cavity squamous cell carcinoma. The CDR3 runs from the conserved cysteine through the conserved F or W. The D gene is left open where the match is weak. Not every row has a clone size; where given, it reads once, few, many or a size class.

clone_size: -; cdr3_length: 14; v_call: TRBV6-5; j_call: TRBJ1-2; d_call: -; cdr3_nt: TGTGCCAGCAGTACCAGAACAGGGCTCTATGGCTACACCTTC; cdr3_aa: CASSTRTGLYGYTF
clone_size: -; cdr3_length: 13; v_call: TRBV6-6; j_call: TRBJ2-1; d_call: TRBD1; cdr3_nt: TGTGCCATTACAGGGGGCGCAGGTAATGAGCAGTTCTTC; cdr3_aa: CAITGGAGNEQFF
clone_size: -; cdr3_length: 15; v_call: TRBV28; j_call: TRBJ2-7; d_call: -; cdr3_nt: TGTGCCAGCAGTTCAGGGTACTCCCGAACCTACGAGCAGTACTTC; cdr3_aa: CASSSGYSRTYEQYF
clone_size: -; cdr3_length: 15; v_call: TRBV2; j_call: TRBJ2-7; d_call: TRBD2; cdr3_nt: TGTGCCAGCAGTGAAACGGGGGGGAGCTCCTACGAGCAGTACTTC; cdr3_aa: CASSETGGSSYEQYF
clone_size: few; cdr3_length: 16; v_call: TRBV18; j_call: TRBJ2-7; d_call: TRBD2; cdr3_nt: TGTGCCAGCTCACCGGGACTAGCGGGGGCCGACTACGAGCAGTACTTC; cdr3_aa: CASSPGLAGADYEQYF
clone_size: -; cdr3_length: 15; v_call: TRBV19; j_call: TRBJ2-3; d_call: -; cdr3_nt: TGTGCCAGTAGTGAGGAGGGCGCTCAATCAGATACGCAGTATTTT; cdr3_aa: CASSEEGAQSDTQYF
clone_size: -; cdr3_length: 13; v_call: TRBV30; j_call: TRBJ2-7; d_call: TRBD2; cdr3_nt: TGTGCCTCCCGGGGGGTCCGACGTTACGAGCAGTACTTC; cdr3_aa: CASRGVRRYEQYF
clone_size: -; cdr3_length: 13; v_call: TRBV6-1; j_call: TRBJ2-4; d_call: TRBD1; cdr3_nt: TGTGCCAGCAGTAGGGGGACAGAAGACATTCAGTACTTC; cdr3_aa: CASSRGTEDIQYF
clone_size: -; cdr3_length: 11; v_call: TRBV29-1; j_call: TRBJ2-1; d_call: -; cdr3_nt: TGCAGCGTTGCGTCAGATTGGCAGCAGTTCTTC; cdr3_aa: CSVASDWQQFF
clone_size: -; cdr3_length: 14; v_call: TRBV19; j_call: TRBJ1-1; d_call: -; cdr3_nt: TGTGCCAGTAGTATCCCACAGAGGAACACTGAAGCTTTCTTT; cdr3_aa: CASSIPQRNTEAFF
clone_size: -; cdr3_length: 15; v_call: TRBV7-2; j_call: TRBJ2-1; d_call: -; cdr3_nt: TGTGCCAGCAGCTTACAGGGGCGCGTGACGGATGAGCAGTTCTTC; cdr3_aa: CASSLQGRVTDEQFF
clone_size: -; cdr3_length: 19; v_call: TRBV13; j_call: TRBJ1-1; d_call: -; cdr3_nt: TGTGCCAGCAGCTCAGAACAGTTCCGGGTCGGCTTGGTGAACACTGAAGCTTTCTTT; cdr3_aa: CASSSEQFRVGLVNTEAFF
clone_size: once; cdr3_length: 13; v_call: TRBV27; j_call: TRBJ2-3; d_call: TRBD2; cdr3_nt: TGTGCCAGCAGTCCTATAGGGAGGGAAGGACGACTTTTT; cdr3_aa: CASSPIGREGRLF
clone_size: few; cdr3_length: 15; v_call: TRBV5-4; j_call: TRBJ2-5; d_call: TRBD1; cdr3_nt: TGTGCCAGCAGCTTGGACAGGGGGCGACAAGAGACCCAGTACTTC; cdr3_aa: CASSLDRGRQETQYF
clone_size: once; cdr3_length: 12; v_call: TRBV7-2; j_call: TRBJ2-3; d_call: -; cdr3_nt: TGTGCCAGGGTTACTAGCACAGATACGCAGTATTTT; cdr3_aa: CARVTSTDTQYF
clone_size: -; cdr3_length: 16; v_call: TRBV7-7; j_call: TRBJ2-3; d_call: TRBD2; cdr3_nt: TGTGCCAGCAGCTTAAGTCCTAGCGGGGGGGGTGATACGCAGTATTTT; cdr3_aa: CASSLSPSGGGDTQYF
clone_size: once; cdr3_length: 15; v_call: TRBV5-1; j_call: TRBJ1-2; d_call: -; cdr3_nt: TGCGCCAGCAGCTTGGGGGGGGACCTCACGGCTGGCTACACCTTC; cdr3_aa: CASSLGGDLTAGYTF
clone_size: few; cdr3_length: 13; v_call: TRBV19; j_call: TRBJ1-3; d_call: -; cdr3_nt: TGTGCCAGTAGTCGCAACATGGGGAACACCATATATTTT; cdr3_aa: CASSRNMGNTIYF
clone_size: -; cdr3_length: 15; v_call: TRBV5-1; j_call: TRBJ2-1; d_call: TRBD2; cdr3_nt: TGCGCCAGCAGCTTGGCCACTAGCGGGGCGTCCCTGACGTTCTTC; cdr3_aa: CASSLATSGASLTFF
clone_size: few; cdr3_length: 16; v_call: TRBV18; j_call: TRBJ2-1; d_call: TRBD2; cdr3_nt: TGTGCCAGCTCACCATCTAGCGGGGTCTTGGACAATGAGCAGTTCTTC; cdr3_aa: CASSPSSGVLDNEQFF
clone_size: -; cdr3_length: 11; v_call: TRBV7-2; j_call: TRBJ2-1; d_call: -; cdr3_nt: TGTGCCAGCAGCTTAGTCAATGAGCAGTTCTTC; cdr3_aa: CASSLVNEQFF
clone_size: -; cdr3_length: 16; v_call: TRBV5-5; j_call: TRBJ2-5; d_call: -; cdr3_nt: TGTGCCAGCAGCTTGGATGGCGGGACAGTCCAAGAGACCCAGTACTTC; cdr3_aa: CASSLDGGTVQETQYF
clone_size: few; cdr3_length: 16; v_call: TRBV7-9; j_call: TRBJ1-2; d_call: TRBD1; cdr3_nt: TGTGCCAGCAGCTTAGGGCGGACAGGACAAAACTATGGCTACACCTTC; cdr3_aa: CASSLGRTGQNYGYTF
clone_size: -; cdr3_length: 12; v_call: TRBV6-1; j_call: TRBJ1-5; d_call: -; cdr3_nt: TGTGCCAGCAGTGATTGGGATCAGCCCCAGCATTTT; cdr3_aa: CASSDWDQPQHF
clone_size: -; cdr3_length: 15; v_call: TRBV5-4; j_call: TRBJ2-5; d_call: TRBD2; cdr3_nt: TGTGCCAGCAGCCCACCGGGGGGGTTCCAAGAGACCCAGTACTTC; cdr3_aa: CASSPPGGFQETQYF
clone_size: -; cdr3_length: 12; v_call: TRBV29-1; j_call: TRBJ1-1; d_call: -; cdr3_nt: TGCAGCGTTGATAGGACTATTGGTAAAGCTTTCTTT; cdr3_aa: CSVDRTIGKAFF
clone_size: -; cdr3_length: 12; v_call: TRBV9; j_call: TRBJ2-2; d_call: -; cdr3_nt: TGTGCCAGCAGCATCCCCCCCGGGGAGCTGTTTTTT; cdr3_aa: CASSIPPGELFF
clone_size: few; cdr3_length: 14; v_call: TRBV14; j_call: TRBJ2-3; d_call: -; cdr3_nt: TGTGCCAGCAGCCTTGACAGATTGGGAGATACGCAGTATTTT; cdr3_aa: CASSLDRLGDTQYF
clone_size: -; cdr3_length: 15; v_call: TRBV10-3; j_call: TRBJ1-5; d_call: -; cdr3_nt: TGTGCCATCAGTGAGTCGAGTTCGGACAATCAGCCCCAGCATTTT; cdr3_aa: CAISESSSDNQPQHF
clone_size: -; cdr3_length: 15; v_call: TRBV5-1; j_call: TRBJ1-4; d_call: TRBD1; cdr3_nt: TGCGCCAGCAGCGGGCGACAGGGGCAAGGTGAAAAACTGTTTTTT; cdr3_aa: CASSGRQGQGEKLFF
clone_size: -; cdr3_length: 15; v_call: TRBV28; j_call: TRBJ2-4; d_call: -; cdr3_nt: TGTGCCAGCAGTGTAACCGGGACAGCCAAAAACATTCAGTACTTC; cdr3_aa: CASSVTGTAKNIQYF
clone_size: -; cdr3_length: 15; v_call: TRBV5-4; j_call: TRBJ1-1; d_call: -; cdr3_nt: TGTGCCAGCAGCTTACAACACGGACTTGACACTGAAGCTTTCTTT; cdr3_aa: CASSLQHGLDTEAFF
clone_size: few; cdr3_length: 16; v_call: TRBV10-1; j_call: TRBJ2-4; d_call: TRBD1; cdr3_nt: TGCGCCAGCAGTGAGTCGAGGACAGGGACGAGGAGTACTCAGTACTTC; cdr3_aa: CASSESRTGTRSTQYF
clone_size: -; cdr3_length: 16; v_call: TRBV19; j_call: TRBJ1-5; d_call: -; cdr3_nt: TGTGCCAGTAGTATAGCTGGCGGCCTCGGTAGTCAGCCCCAGCATTTT; cdr3_aa: CASSIAGGLGSQPQHF
clone_size: -; cdr3_length: 14; v_call: TRBV6-5; j_call: TRBJ1-1; d_call: -; cdr3_nt: TGTGCCAGCAGTGCGAGTAGTTTTTACACTGAAGCTTTCTTT; cdr3_aa: CASSASSFYTEAFF
clone_size: -; cdr3_length: 15; v_call: TRBV11-2; j_call: TRBJ1-1; d_call: -; cdr3_nt: TGTGCCAGCAGCTTAGGCCCAGGAGGGGTCGAGGAAGCTTTCTTT; cdr3_aa: CASSLGPGGVEEAFF
clone_size: once; cdr3_length: 16; v_call: TRBV18; j_call: TRBJ1-2; d_call: -; cdr3_nt: TGTGCCAGCTCCCAAGAAGGGACCAGGGCCATATATGGCTACACCTTC; cdr3_aa: CASSQEGTRAIYGYTF
clone_size: -; cdr3_length: 16; v_call: TRBV7-2; j_call: TRBJ1-4; d_call: -; cdr3_nt: TGTGCCAGCAGCCCCTCATTCGTACAAACTAATGAAAAACTGTTTTTT; cdr3_aa: CASSPSFVQTNEKLFF
clone_size: -; cdr3_length: 18; v_call: TRBV21-1; j_call: TRBJ2-5; d_call: -; cdr3_nt: TGTGCCAGCAACAACCCTGGTCTAGCGGGGCTACCGTGGGAGACCCAGTACTTC; cdr3_aa: CASNNPGLAGLPWETQYF
clone_size: few; cdr3_length: 16; v_call: TRBV7-9; j_call: TRBJ2-6; d_call: -; cdr3_nt: TGTGCCAGCACCGACTCCTTAGGCTCTGGGGCCAACGTCCTGACTTTC; cdr3_aa: CASTDSLGSGANVLTF
clone_size: -; cdr3_length: 16; v_call: TRBV5-1; j_call: TRBJ1-4; d_call: -; cdr3_nt: TGCGCCAGCAGCTTGGGAAACAGAGCAACTAATGAAAAACTGTTTTTT; cdr3_aa: CASSLGNRATNEKLFF
clone_size: -; cdr3_length: 14; v_call: TRBV10-3; j_call: TRBJ1-5; d_call: TRBD1; cdr3_nt: TGTGCCATCAGTGAGTATACAGGGGGAGAGCCCCAGCATTTT; cdr3_aa: CAISEYTGGEPQHF
clone_size: few; cdr3_length: 13; v_call: TRBV7-8; j_call: TRBJ1-2; d_call: -; cdr3_nt: TGTGCCAGCAGCTCGAGGGCAGTCTATGGCTACACCTTC; cdr3_aa: CASSSRAVYGYTF
clone_size: -; cdr3_length: 14; v_call: TRBV7-2; j_call: TRBJ2-1; d_call: -; cdr3_nt: TGTGCCAGCAGCTCCGCACAGGTGCAGGGGGAGCAGTTCTTC; cdr3_aa: CASSSAQVQGEQFF
clone_size: -; cdr3_length: 14; v_call: TRBV11-3; j_call: TRBJ2-2; d_call: -; cdr3_nt: TGTGCCAGCAGCTTAGCAGCGAACACCGGGGAGCTGTTTTTT; cdr3_aa: CASSLAANTGELFF
clone_size: -; cdr3_length: 16; v_call: TRBV4-2; j_call: TRBJ2-7; d_call: -; cdr3_nt: TGTGCCAGCAGCCAAGAGATGAGGGGCCCCCACTACGAGCAGTACTTC; cdr3_aa: CASSQEMRGPHYEQYF
clone_size: -; cdr3_length: 15; v_call: TRBV19; j_call: TRBJ1-2; d_call: TRBD1; cdr3_nt: TGTGCCAGTAGTGCGCAGACAGGGGGCGACTATGGCTACACCTTC; cdr3_aa: CASSAQTGGDYGYTF
clone_size: -; cdr3_length: 16; v_call: TRBV7-2; j_call: TRBJ2-3; d_call: TRBD1; cdr3_nt: TGTGCCAGCAGCTCGGGACAGCAATACAGCACAGATACGCAGTATTTT; cdr3_aa: CASSSGQQYSTDTQYF
clone_size: -; cdr3_length: 13; v_call: TRBV7-2; j_call: TRBJ1-5; d_call: -; cdr3_nt: TGTGCCAGCAGCTTAGGGTTGGCACGGCCCCAGCATTTT; cdr3_aa: CASSLGLARPQHF
clone_size: few; cdr3_length: 14; v_call: TRBV6-1; j_call: TRBJ2-7; d_call: TRBD1; cdr3_nt: TGTGCCAGTCATACCGGGACAGCATCCCCCGAGCAGTACTTC; cdr3_aa: CASHTGTASPEQYF
clone_size: -; cdr3_length: 15; v_call: TRBV4-1; j_call: TRBJ1-1; d_call: -; cdr3_nt: TGCGCCAGCAGCCACCCAGGACGGTGGAACACTGAAGCTTTCTTT; cdr3_aa: CASSHPGRWNTEAFF
clone_size: -; cdr3_length: 18; v_call: TRBV28; j_call: TRBJ2-1; d_call: TRBD2; cdr3_nt: TGTGCCAGCAGCCGCTGGGTTGGCCTAGCGGGGGGAGACAATGAGCAGTTCTTC; cdr3_aa: CASSRWVGLAGGDNEQFF